What follows is one T cell receptor (beta chain) and its context. These data originate in a study of blood T cell repertoires in COVID-19. There are 16 residues in the CDR3. Germline V gene data show CDR1 as SGHDT and CDR2 as YYEEEE. The V and J ends lost 4 bases and 4 bases, in that order; junction bases with no gene match: 13. Original processing notes: Reference gene primer amplification in the assay estimated nucleated cell counts. Sequenced by immunoSEQ multiplex PCR; TCRdb stores in-frame clones only, minus some. That table furnishes V, J and clone size, whereas the DNA furnished D and trimming. The table includes 250,000 to 350,000 clones, roughly 87% detected once.

The TCR comes from a woman aged 45-59 years who had recovered from COVID-19. This chain links TRBV5-6 with TRBJ2-7; TRBD2 aligns across 8 bases. Sequenced material: peripheral blood. The CDR3 bases are TGTGCCAGCAGCCCCGGCGGGGGGTTCGGCCATTACGAGCAGTACTTC. Translating gives CASSPGGGFGHYEQYF.